The 24 T cell receptor beta chains below all came from one sample that was sequenced in a study of chemoradiotherapy in HPV16-positive cancers. Method: immunoSEQ multiplex PCR; TCRdb's copy keeps in-frame clones and lacks some. The profile covers roughly 9,000 clones, with roughly 70% appearing a single time and around 8.4% taken by the ten largest. The specimen was taken from a patient who underwent chemoradiotherapy. The receptor source for this set is a human donor with HPV-associated anogenital cancer.

This chain uses TRBV19 with TRBJ2-1; 7 positions match TRBD2. From germline, CDR1 is LNHDA and CDR2 SQIVND (reference sequence). This CDR3 has 15 amino acids. The V and J ends lost 5 bases and 5 bases, in that order; junction bases with no gene match: 9. For the CDR3, the DNA is TGTGCCAGTAGTCCGGGAGGTCGGAGGAACAATGAGCAGTTCTTC. Its protein is CASSPGGRRNNEQFF.

The V and J genes are TRBV4-2 and TRBJ2-3; no reliable D call. This CDR3 is 15 amino acids long. Germline lookup yields CDR1 LGHNA and CDR2 YNFKEQ. With 1 base removed from V and 7 bases from J, the gap between germline ends came to 15 bases. The CDR3 protein is CASSQVGHLINTQYF. CDR3 coding DNA: TGTGCCAGCAGCCAAGTGGGCCACCTTATCAATACGCAGTATTTT.

V and J are TRBV9 and TRBJ2-1, with 7 bases lining up with TRBD2. Germline V CDR1 and CDR2: SGDLS, YYNGEE. CDR3 length equals 15 residues. V lost 0 bases and J lost 4; bases outside the gene matches: 4. DNA for the CDR3: TGTGCCAGCAGCGTAGCTCGGGGGGATTACAATGAGCAGTTCTTC. As protein: CASSVARGDYNEQFF.

This chain links TRBV6-6 with TRBJ1-1; 9 nucleotides match TRBD1. CDR1 and CDR2 from the germline V gene are MNHNY and SVGAGI (reference sequence). This CDR3 comprises 14 residues. V lost 5 bases and J lost 3; bases outside the gene matches: 4. CDR3 amino acids: CASSRTGADTEAFF. The DNA for the CDR3 is TGTGCCAGCAGTAGGACAGGGGCGGACACTGAAGCTTTCTTT.

The chain carries TRBV30 and TRBJ1-1; D remains ambiguous. Between the trimmed V and J ends, which lost 5 bases and 0 bases, there was a span of 10 bases. The CDR3 contains 13 residues. Per germline, CDR1 GTSNPN and CDR2 SVGIG (reference sequence). The CDR3 DNA follows: TGTGCCTGGGACGAAGTCATGAACACTGAAGCTTTCTTT. Protein product: CAWDEVMNTEAFF.

The chain recombines TRBV21-1 with TRBJ1-5. TRBV21-1 is designated a pseudogene. This CDR3 is 16 amino acids long. The CDR3 sequence is CASSACGRLGHQPQHF. The DNA for the CDR3 is TGTGCCAGCAGTGCCTGCGGACGGCTGGGTCATCAGCCCCAGCATTTT.

The rearrangement uses TRBV15 and TRBJ2-7, with D uncertain. The length of the CDR3 is 13 residues. Germline CDR1 is LNHNV and CDR2 is YYDKDF (reference sequence). The V end was cut by 5 bases, the J end by 3 bases, with 11 bases between. The CDR3 nucleotides read TGTGCCACCAGCGTAAATGGGATCTACGAGCAGTACTTC. Protein product: CATSVNGIYEQYF.

The chain joins TRBV5-1 to TRBJ1-1, with D uncertain. The CDR3 totals 14 residues. V lost 4 bases and J lost 5, with 15 bases in between. Per the germline V gene, CDR1 is SGHRS and CDR2 is YFSETQ. The CDR3 DNA sequence: TGCGCCAGCAGCCCCGGGCTCCAAAGGACTGAAGCTTTCTTT. Translated: CASSPGLQRTEAFF.

The chain employs TRBV2 and TRBJ1-2; D not resolved. CDR1 is SNHLY and CDR2 is FYNNEI in the germline V gene. Trimming cost V 6 bases and J 8 bases, with 22 bases left between them. The CDR3 runs to 15 residues. The CDR3 reads CASRTLERTSLGYTF. The CDR3 region has the DNA TGTGCCAGCAGGACACTCGAGAGAACCTCACTAGGCTACACCTTC.

The chain employs TRBV7-9 and TRBJ2-1; 7 bases align to TRBD2. Germline CDR1 reads SEHNR; CDR2 reads FQNEAQ (reference sequence). CDR3 length: 15 residues. V gave up 0 bases and J gave up 4 bases; unmatched junction bases: 3. The CDR3 here is CASSLASGFYNEQFF. Written as DNA, the CDR3 is TGTGCCAGCAGCTTAGCTAGCGGGTTTTACAATGAGCAGTTCTTC.

This chain uses TRBV7-9 with TRBJ2-3; no firm D call. The CDR3 is made up of 16 amino acids. Trimming shortened V by 5 bases and J by 1 base, and 16 bases separated the two germline ends. Germline CDR1 and CDR2: SEHNR and FQNEAQ (reference sequence). The CDR3 reads CASSPKNPGGTDTQYF. The DNA of the CDR3 is TGTGCCAGCAGCCCAAAAAACCCCGGAGGCACAGATACGCAGTATTTT.

The J gene is TRBJ2-7, the V gene TRBV2, with 7 bases identical to TRBD1. This CDR3 region has 13 residues. V was pared by 4 bases and J by 8 bases, with 8 bases of the junction left unmatched. From germline, CDR1 is SNHLY and CDR2 FYNNEI. Here the CDR3 reads CASSVRTGTKQYF. DNA for the CDR3: TGTGCCAGCAGTGTAAGGACAGGAACGAAGCAGTACTTC.

The chain carries TRBV9 and TRBJ1-5, with unresolved D. This CDR3 spans 14 amino acids. CDR1 and CDR2 (germline): SGDLS, YYNGEE. Trimming pared 2 bases from V and 7 bases from J, leaving 13 bases between. The CDR3 loop is CASSVGTIGQPQHF. The CDR3 nucleotides read TGTGCCAGCAGCGTCGGCACCATAGGACAGCCCCAGCATTTT.

V gene TRBV7-2 combines with J gene TRBJ1-3; D remains unclear. This CDR3 comprises 15 residues. Between the trimmed V and J ends, which lost 2 bases and 0 bases, there was a span of 8 bases. Germline loops: CDR1 SGHTA, CDR2 FQGNSA. The CDR3 is CASSLYSSSGNTIYF. CDR3 bases: TGTGCCAGCAGCTTATATTCAAGCTCTGGAAACACCATATATTTT.

The chain joins TRBV4-1 to TRBJ1-2; D not resolved. Germline loops: CDR1 MGHRA, CDR2 YSYEKL. The CDR3 has 14 amino acids. V lost 3 bases to trimming and J lost 0 bases, with 8 bases between them. Here the CDR3 DNA reads TGCGCCAGCAGCCAGTACACTCCTAACTATGGCTACACCTTC. Its protein product is CASSQYTPNYGYTF.

The chain employs TRBV9 and TRBJ1-1; D uncertain. CDR1 and CDR2 (germline): SGDLS, YYNGEE. Trimming cost V 4 bases and J 1 base, with 14 bases left between them. The CDR3 contains 15 residues. Here the CDR3 DNA reads TGTGCCAGCAGCCGGACGGGGAGCGCGAACACTGAAGCTTTCTTT. Encoded protein: CASSRTGSANTEAFF.

The rearrangement joins TRBV7-9 to TRBJ2-4; D not certain. Trimming took off 2 bases at V and 7 bases at J, with 9 bases between the two ends. The CDR3 runs 13 residues. Germline loops: CDR1 SEHNR, CDR2 FQNEAQ (reference sequence). CDR3 region: CASSLLQPNIQYF. The CDR3 nucleotides read TGTGCCAGCAGCTTACTTCAGCCCAACATTCAGTACTTC.

V is TRBV5-6 and J is TRBJ2-3, with a weak D call TRBD2 (6 bases). CDR3 length: 16 residues. The V gene's germline CDR1 is SGHDT and CDR2 YYEEEE. Trimming took off 2 bases at V and 2 bases at J, with 15 bases between the two ends. CDR3 DNA: TGTGCCAGCAGCTTCATACTACGGGAGACCACAGATACGCAGTATTTT. Protein product: CASSFILRETTDTQYF.

V usage is TRBV6-1 and J usage is TRBJ2-7, with D unresolved. The CDR3 length is 13 residues. With 2 bases removed from V and 3 bases from J, the gap between germline ends came to 8 bases. The germline CDR1 and CDR2 sequences are MNHNS and SASEGT. Here the CDR3 reads CASSEHLNYEQYF. The CDR3 DNA reads as TGTGCCAGCAGTGAACACCTGAACTACGAGCAGTACTTC.

The chain uses TRBV30 and TRBJ1-2; no definite D call. V shed 0 bases and J shed 7 bases, with 15 bases lying between them. The CDR3 runs to 14 residues. Germline CDR1 and CDR2: GTSNPN and SVGIG (reference sequence). The CDR3 DNA sequence: TGTGCCTGGAGTGTAGTAGGCCCATCGGGTGGCTACACCTTC. Amino acid sequence: CAWSVVGPSGGYTF.

In its sample, this clone was seen once. This chain uses TRBV16 with TRBJ1-2; TRBD1 agrees at 7 bases. The CDR3 spans 16 residues. V shed 2 bases and J 6 bases; nucleotides not matched to a gene: 12. In germline, CDR1 is KGHSY, CDR2 FQNENV. For the CDR3, the DNA is TGTGCCAGCAGCCAAATATTCGGTAAAGGGGGCAATGGCTACACCTTC. Translating it yields CASSQIFGKGGNGYTF.

The CDR3 bases are TGTGCCTGCCCGGACAGGGTGGACTATGGCTACACCTTC. As protein: CACPDRVDYGYTF. The chain joins TRBV30 to TRBJ1-2; 8 bases map to TRBD1. Germline CDR1 is GTSNPN and CDR2 is SVGIG (reference sequence). The CDR3 spans 13 residues. Germline trimming cut 6 bases from V and 3 bases from J; bases unmatched to any gene: 6.

CDR3 coding DNA: TGCGCCAGCAGCCCGCCCGCGACTAACTATGGCTACACCTTC. It yields the protein CASSPPATNYGYTF. V is TRBV5-1 and J is TRBJ1-2; D is unclear. The CDR3 covers 14 residues. V was clipped by 4 bases and J by 0 bases, with 10 bases between them. CDR1 is SGHRS, CDR2 YFSETQ, per germline.

CDR3 region: CASRRGPGTNEKLFF. The DNA for the CDR3 is TGTGCCAGCAGAAGGGGGCCCGGCACTAATGAAAAACTGTTTTTT. The chain uses TRBV2 and TRBJ1-4; 7 bases are a match to TRBD1. Trimming took 6 bases from V and 2 from J; bases not matched to a gene: 6. The CDR3 spans 15 residues. Germline V lookup: CDR1 SNHLY, CDR2 FYNNEI.